What follows describes a single T cell receptor (beta chain). Reverse transcription of extracted RNA yielded cDNA, which provided the sequencing template. Method: immunoSEQ multiplex PCR; TCRdb's copy keeps in-frame clones and lacks some. Among 90,000 to 150,000 clones, about 50% were seen once, and the ten largest hold roughly 0.5%. The germline V gene encodes CDR1 GTSNPN and CDR2 SVGIG (reference sequence). This CDR3 spans 12 amino acids. With 4 bases removed from V and 0 bases from J, the gap between germline ends came to 7 bases. These data come from a study of CD8+ T cells in alopecia areata. About the research overall: For 6 to 18 months, tofacitinib was taken, and 6 months off drug followed.

Stated treatment: oral pan-JAK inhibitor, 5-10 mg twice daily. Peripheral blood and lesional scalp punch biopsies were taken from alopecia areata patients. It was from PBMCs that CD4+ and CD8+ T cells were sorted. The receptor comes from a human donor with alopecia areata. This chain uses TRBV30 with TRBJ2-7; no reliable D call. The material sequenced was CD4+ T cells sorted from blood, taken at week 4, from a patient treated with tofacitinib. For the CDR3, the DNA is TGTGCCTGGACAGCCAGCTCCTACGAGCAGTACTTC. This encodes CAWTASSYEQYF.